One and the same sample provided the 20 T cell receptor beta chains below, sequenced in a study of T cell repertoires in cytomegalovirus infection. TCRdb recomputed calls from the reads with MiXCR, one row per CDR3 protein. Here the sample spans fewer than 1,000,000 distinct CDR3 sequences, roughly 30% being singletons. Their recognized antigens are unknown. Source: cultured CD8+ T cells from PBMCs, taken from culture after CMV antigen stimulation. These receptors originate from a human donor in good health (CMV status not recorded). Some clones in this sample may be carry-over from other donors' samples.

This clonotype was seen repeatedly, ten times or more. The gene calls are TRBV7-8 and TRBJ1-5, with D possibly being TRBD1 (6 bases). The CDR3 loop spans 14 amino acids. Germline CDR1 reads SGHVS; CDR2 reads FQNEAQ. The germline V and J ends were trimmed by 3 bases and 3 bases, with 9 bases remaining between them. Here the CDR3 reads CASSFRGINQPQHF. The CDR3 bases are TGTGCCAGCAGCTTCAGGGGAATCAATCAGCCCCAGCATTTT.

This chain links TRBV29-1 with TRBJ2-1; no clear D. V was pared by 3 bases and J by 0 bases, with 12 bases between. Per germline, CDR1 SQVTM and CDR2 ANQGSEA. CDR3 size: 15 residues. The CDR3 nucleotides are TGCAGCGTTGAGAACGGGTTGAGCTCCTACAATGAGCAGTTCTTC. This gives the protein CSVENGLSSYNEQFF.

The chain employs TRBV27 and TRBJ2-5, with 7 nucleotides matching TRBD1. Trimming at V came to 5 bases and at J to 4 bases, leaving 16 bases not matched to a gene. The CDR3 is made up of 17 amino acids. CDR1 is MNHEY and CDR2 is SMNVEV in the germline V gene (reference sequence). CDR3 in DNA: TGTGCCAGCAGTCCTCTGGATTACAGGGGCGATGGAGAGACCCAGTACTTC. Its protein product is CASSPLDYRGDGETQYF.

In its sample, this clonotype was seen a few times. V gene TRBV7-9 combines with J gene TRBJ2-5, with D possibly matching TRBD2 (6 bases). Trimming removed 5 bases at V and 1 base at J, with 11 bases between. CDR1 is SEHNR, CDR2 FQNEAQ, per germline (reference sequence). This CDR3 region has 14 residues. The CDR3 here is CASSRGTSQETQYF. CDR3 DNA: TGTGCCAGCAGCCGTGGGACTTCCCAAGAGACCCAGTACTTC. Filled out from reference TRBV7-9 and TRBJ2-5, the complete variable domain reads DTGVSQNPRHKITKRGQNVTFRCDPISEHNRLYWYRQTLGQGPEFLTYFQNEAQLEKSRLLSDRFSAERPKGSFSTLEIQRTEQGDSAMYLCASSRGTSQETQYFGPGTRLLVL.

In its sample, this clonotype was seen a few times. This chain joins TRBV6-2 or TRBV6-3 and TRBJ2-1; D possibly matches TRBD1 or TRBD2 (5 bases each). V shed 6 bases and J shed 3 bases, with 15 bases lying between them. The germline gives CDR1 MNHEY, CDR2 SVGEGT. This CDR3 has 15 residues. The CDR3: CASRLPGRIYNEQFF. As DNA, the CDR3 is TGTGCCAGCAGACTGCCGGGACGTATCTACAATGAGCAGTTCTTC.

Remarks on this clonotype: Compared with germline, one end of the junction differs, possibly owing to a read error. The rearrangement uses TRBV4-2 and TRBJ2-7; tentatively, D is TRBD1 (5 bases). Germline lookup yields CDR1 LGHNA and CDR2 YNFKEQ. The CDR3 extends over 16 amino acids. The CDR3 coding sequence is TGTGTCAGCAGCCAAAAACCGGCAGGGATGACCTACGAGCAGTACTTC. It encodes CVSSQKPAGMTYEQYF.

CDR3 nucleotides: TGTGCCAGCAGTCAATGGGGGAAGGATGGCTACACCTTC. It yields the protein CASSQWGKDGYTF. V usage is TRBV2 and J usage is TRBJ1-2, with D maybe TRBD1 (5 bases). V was pared by 5 bases and J by 6 bases, with 13 bases between. This CDR3 contains 13 residues. The germline V gene encodes CDR1 SNHLY and CDR2 FYNNEI.

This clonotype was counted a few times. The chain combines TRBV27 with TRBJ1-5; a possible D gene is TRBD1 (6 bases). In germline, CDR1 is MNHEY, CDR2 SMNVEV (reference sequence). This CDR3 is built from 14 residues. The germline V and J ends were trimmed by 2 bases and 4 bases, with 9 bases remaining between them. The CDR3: CASSLQGTNQPQHF. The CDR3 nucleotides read TGTGCCAGCAGTTTACAGGGGACAAATCAGCCCCAGCATTTT.

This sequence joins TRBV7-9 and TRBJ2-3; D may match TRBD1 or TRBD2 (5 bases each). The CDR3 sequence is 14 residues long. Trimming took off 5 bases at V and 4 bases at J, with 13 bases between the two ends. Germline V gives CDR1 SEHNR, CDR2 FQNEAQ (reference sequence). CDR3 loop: CASSLEGQADTQYF. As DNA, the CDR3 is TGTGCCAGCAGCCTAGAGGGGCAGGCAGATACGCAGTATTTT.

CDR3 coding DNA: TGCGCCAGCAGCCAAGCAGGCGCCGGGGGCACTGAAGCTTTCTTT. Translated: CASSQAGAGGTEAFF. The rearrangement uses TRBV4-3 and TRBJ1-1; TRBD1 is a possible D gene (5 bases). V gave up 1 base and J gave up 4 bases, with 13 bases separating them. The germline gives CDR1 LGHNA, CDR2 YSLEER. The CDR3 covers 15 residues.

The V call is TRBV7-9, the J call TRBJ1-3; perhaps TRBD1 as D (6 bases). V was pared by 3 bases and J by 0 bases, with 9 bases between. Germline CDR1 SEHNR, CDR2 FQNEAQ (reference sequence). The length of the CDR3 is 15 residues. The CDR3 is CASSFPQGSGNTIYF. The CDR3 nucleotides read TGTGCCAGCAGCTTTCCACAGGGCTCTGGAAACACCATATATTTT.

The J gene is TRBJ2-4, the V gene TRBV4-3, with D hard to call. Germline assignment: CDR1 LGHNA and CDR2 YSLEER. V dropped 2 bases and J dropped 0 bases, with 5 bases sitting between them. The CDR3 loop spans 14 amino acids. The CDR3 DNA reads TGCGCCAGCAGCCAAAATATAGCCAAAAACATTCAGTACTTC. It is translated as CASSQNIAKNIQYF.

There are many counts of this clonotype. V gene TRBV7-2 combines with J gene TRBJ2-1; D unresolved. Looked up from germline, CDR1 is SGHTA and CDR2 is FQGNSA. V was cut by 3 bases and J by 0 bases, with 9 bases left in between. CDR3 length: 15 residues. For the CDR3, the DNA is TGTGCCAGCAGCTTCTGGCCGAGCTCCTACAATGAGCAGTTCTTC. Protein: CASSFWPSSYNEQFF.

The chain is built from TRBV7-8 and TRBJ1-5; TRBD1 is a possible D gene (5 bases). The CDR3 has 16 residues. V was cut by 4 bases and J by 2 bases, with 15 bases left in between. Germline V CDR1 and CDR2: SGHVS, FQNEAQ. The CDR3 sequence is CASSSGSVGGNQPQHF. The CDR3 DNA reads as TGTGCCAGCAGCTCAGGGTCCGTTGGGGGCAATCAGCCCCAGCATTTT.

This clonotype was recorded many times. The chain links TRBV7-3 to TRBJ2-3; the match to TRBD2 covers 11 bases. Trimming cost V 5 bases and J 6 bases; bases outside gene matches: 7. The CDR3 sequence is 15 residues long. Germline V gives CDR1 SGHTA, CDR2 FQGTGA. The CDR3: CASSTTSGGADTQYF. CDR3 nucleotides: TGTGCCAGCAGCACCACTAGCGGGGGCGCCGATACGCAGTATTTT.

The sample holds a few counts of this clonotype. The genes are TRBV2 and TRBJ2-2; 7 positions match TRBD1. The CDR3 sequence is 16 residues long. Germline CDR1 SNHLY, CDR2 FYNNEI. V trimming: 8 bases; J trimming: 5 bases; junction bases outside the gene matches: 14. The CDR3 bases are TGTGCCAGCGGGTGGGACAGATCAGGGTCAACCGGGGAGCTGTTTTTT. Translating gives CASGWDRSGSTGELFF.

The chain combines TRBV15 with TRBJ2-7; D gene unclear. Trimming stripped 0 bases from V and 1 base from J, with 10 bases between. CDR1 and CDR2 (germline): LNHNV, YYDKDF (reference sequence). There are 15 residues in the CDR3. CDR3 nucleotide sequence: TGTGCCACCAGCAGAGATCGGAGCAGGTCCTACGAGCAGTACTTC. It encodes CATSRDRSRSYEQYF.

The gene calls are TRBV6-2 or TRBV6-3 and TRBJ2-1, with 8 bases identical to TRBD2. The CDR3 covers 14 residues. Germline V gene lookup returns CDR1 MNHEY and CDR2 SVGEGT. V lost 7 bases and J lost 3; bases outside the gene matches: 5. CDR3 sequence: CASNPGGGYNEQFF. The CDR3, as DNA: TGTGCCAGCAATCCGGGGGGGGGCTACAATGAGCAGTTCTTC.

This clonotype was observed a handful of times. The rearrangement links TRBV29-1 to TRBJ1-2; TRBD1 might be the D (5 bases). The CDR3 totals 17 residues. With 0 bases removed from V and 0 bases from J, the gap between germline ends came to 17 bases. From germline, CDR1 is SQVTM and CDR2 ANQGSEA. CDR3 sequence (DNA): TGCAGCGTTGAAGATCTTTCCTTCCAGGGTCCTAACTATGGCTACACCTTC. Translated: CSVEDLSFQGPNYGYTF.

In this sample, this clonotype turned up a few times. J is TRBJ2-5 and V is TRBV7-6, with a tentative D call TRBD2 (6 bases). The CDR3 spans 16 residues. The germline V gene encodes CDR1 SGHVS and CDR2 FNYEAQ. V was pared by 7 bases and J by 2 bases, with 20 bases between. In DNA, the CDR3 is TGTGCCAGCACCCCCCCCCCCGGGGGACCTCAAGAGACCCAGTACTTC. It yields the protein CASTPPPGGPQETQYF.